These 4 T cell receptor beta chains share one sample of origin, sequenced in a study of shared clonotypes between healthy human individuals. Clones were sequenced by immunoSEQ multiplex PCR, and TCRdb holds only the in-frame ones, with some missing. In the table there are about 2.1 million clones, around 93% of which are singletons. Naive CD8 cells lacked CD45RO and underwent positive selection for CCR7, leaving out terminally differentiated effector memory CD45RA+ cells. Sequences were obtained from naive CD8+ T cells from PBMCs. The source of these receptors is a man aged 18 to 29 in good health. Some clones in this sample may be carry-over from other donors' samples.

V usage is TRBV6-5 and J usage is TRBJ2-2; D remains ambiguous. Germline V gene data show CDR1 as MNHEY and CDR2 as SVGAGI. This CDR3 spans 12 amino acids. Trimming cost V 4 bases and J 3 bases, with 3 bases left between them. Written as DNA, the CDR3 is TGTGCCAGCAGTTCCCACACCGGGGAGCTGTTTTTT. It is translated as CASSSHTGELFF.

The chain is built from TRBV7-3 and TRBJ2-2; TRBD2 matches at 11 bases. V lost 5 bases and J lost 4; bases outside the gene matches: 6. From germline, CDR1 is SGHTA and CDR2 FQGTGA. The CDR3 loop spans 16 amino acids. CDR3 amino acids: CASSPFGTSGTGELFF. The CDR3, as DNA: TGTGCCAGCAGCCCCTTCGGGACTAGCGGCACCGGGGAGCTGTTTTTT.

The gene calls are TRBV7-9 and TRBJ2-7; perhaps D is TRBD1 or TRBD2 (5 bases each). The CDR3 extends over 17 amino acids. The V gene's germline CDR1 is SEHNR and CDR2 FQNEAQ (reference sequence). The germline V and J ends were trimmed by 3 bases and 0 bases, with 18 bases remaining between them. For the CDR3, the DNA is TGTGCCAGCAGCTTTCGCCCGGGGACGGCCGTCTCCTACGAGCAGTACTTC. Protein: CASSFRPGTAVSYEQYF.

The chain recombines TRBV7-2 with TRBJ2-3, with TRBD2 matching 7 bases. V lost 4 bases to trimming and J lost 6 bases; unmatched junction nucleotides: 16. This CDR3 is 17 amino acids long. CDR1 and CDR2 from the germline V gene are SGHTA and FQGNSA. CDR3 region: CASSSSTFGGGLDTQYF. In DNA form, the CDR3 reads TGTGCCAGCAGCTCGTCTACCTTTGGGGGAGGGCTCGATACGCAGTATTTT.